This TCR beta chain appears in the sequencing data of a study of shared clonotypes between healthy human individuals. Regarding this clone: Its antigen remains unidentified.

TCRdb's copy holds only in-frame clones and misses some; the assay was immunoSEQ multiplex PCR. The repertoire consists of some 1.5 million clones, with 95% to 99% occurring once and the leading ten covering 0.4% to 0.45%. Notes on the study in general: Compared with clonotypes that all four donors shared, non-shared clonotypes had lower generation probabilities. Researchers found naive subsets generally carried larger estimated richness than memory subsets.

Germline lookup yields CDR1 SGHNT and CDR2 YYREEE (reference sequence). The V and J ends lost 4 bases and 2 bases respectively, with 13 bases between them. The CDR3 runs to 14 residues. This TCR was recovered from a man aged 25 to 45 in good health. This rearrangement joins TRBV5-4 to TRBJ2-7, with D possibly called TRBD1 or TRBD2 (5 bases each). Sequencing input: naive CD4+ T cells sorted from blood. Subset described: CD45RA+ positively selected. In DNA, the CDR3 is TGTGCCAGCAGCCTCCCGGGGCCAACCTACGAGCAGTACTTC. Its translation: CASSLPGPTYEQYF.